Sequencing of this T cell receptor beta chain was carried out in a study of blood T cell repertoires in COVID-19. Measured with immunoSEQ multiplex PCR; TCRdb has only the in-frame clones, and not every one. The data contain some 140,000 clones, about 76% of them seen just once; the ten biggest clones take up about an eighth. The CDR3 has 13 residues. Germline CDR1 LNHDA, CDR2 SQIVND (reference sequence). Deletions cut 4 bases from V and 5 bases from J, with 11 bases between. The TCR was taken from an elderly man with acute or convalescent COVID-19. Sequenced material: peripheral blood. The chain combines TRBV19 with TRBJ1-1; D might be TRBD1 (5 bases). In nucleotides, the CDR3 is TGTGCCAGTAGTACGACAGTCGGAACTGAAGCTTTCTTT. Translated: CASSTTVGTEAFF.